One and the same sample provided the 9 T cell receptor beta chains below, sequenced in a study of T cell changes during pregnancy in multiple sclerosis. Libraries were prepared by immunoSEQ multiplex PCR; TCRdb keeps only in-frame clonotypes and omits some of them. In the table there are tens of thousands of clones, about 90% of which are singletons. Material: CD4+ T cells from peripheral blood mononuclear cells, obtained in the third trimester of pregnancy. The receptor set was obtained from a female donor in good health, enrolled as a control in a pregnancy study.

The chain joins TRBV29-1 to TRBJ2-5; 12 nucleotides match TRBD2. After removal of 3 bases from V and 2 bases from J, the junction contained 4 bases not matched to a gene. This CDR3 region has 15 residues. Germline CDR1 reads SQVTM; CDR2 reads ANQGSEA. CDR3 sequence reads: CSVEWTSGNQETQYF. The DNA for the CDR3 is TGCAGCGTTGAGTGGACTAGCGGGAATCAAGAGACCCAGTACTTC.

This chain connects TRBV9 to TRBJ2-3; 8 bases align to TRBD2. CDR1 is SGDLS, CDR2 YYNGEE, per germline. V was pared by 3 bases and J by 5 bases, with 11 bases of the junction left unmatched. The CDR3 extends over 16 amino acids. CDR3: CASSAHRRGGEDTQYF. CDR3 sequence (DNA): TGTGCCAGCAGCGCTCACCGTCGGGGGGGAGAAGATACGCAGTATTTT.

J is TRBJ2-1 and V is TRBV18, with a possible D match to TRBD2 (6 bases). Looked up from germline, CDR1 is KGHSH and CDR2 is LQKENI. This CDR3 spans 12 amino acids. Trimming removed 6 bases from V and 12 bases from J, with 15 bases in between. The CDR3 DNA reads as TGTGCCAGCTCTCTGGACTGGAGGGGGCAGTTCTTC. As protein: CASSLDWRGQFF.

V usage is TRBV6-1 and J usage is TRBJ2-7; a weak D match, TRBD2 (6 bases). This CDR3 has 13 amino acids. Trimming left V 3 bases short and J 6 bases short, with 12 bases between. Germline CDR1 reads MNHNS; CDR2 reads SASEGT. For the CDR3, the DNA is TGTGCCAGCAGTGATCGGCGGGGCCTCGAGCAGTACTTC. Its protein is CASSDRRGLEQYF.

CDR3 DNA: TGTGCCAGCAGCTTAAGCGGGGGGGCCTTATTCAATGAGCAGTTCTTC. Translation gives CASSLSGGALFNEQFF. The chain employs TRBV7-9 and TRBJ2-1, with 10 bases lining up with TRBD2. J was trimmed by 6 bases and V by 2 bases; bases with no gene match: 7. Germline-derived CDR1 and CDR2 are SEHNR and FQNEAQ (reference sequence). The CDR3 totals 16 residues.

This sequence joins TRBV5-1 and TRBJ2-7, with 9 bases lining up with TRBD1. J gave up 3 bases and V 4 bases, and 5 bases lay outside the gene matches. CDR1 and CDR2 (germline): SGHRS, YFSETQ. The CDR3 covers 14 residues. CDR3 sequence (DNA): TGCGCCAGCAGCCCGCGGGACAGGGTCTACGAGCAGTACTTC. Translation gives CASSPRDRVYEQYF.

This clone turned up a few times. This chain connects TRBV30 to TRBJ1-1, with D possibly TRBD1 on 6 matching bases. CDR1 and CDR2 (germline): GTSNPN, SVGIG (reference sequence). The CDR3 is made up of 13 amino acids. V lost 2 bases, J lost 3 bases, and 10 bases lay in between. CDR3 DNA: TGTGCCTGGAGTCAGGGGTTGGACACTGAAGCTTTCTTT. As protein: CAWSQGLDTEAFF.

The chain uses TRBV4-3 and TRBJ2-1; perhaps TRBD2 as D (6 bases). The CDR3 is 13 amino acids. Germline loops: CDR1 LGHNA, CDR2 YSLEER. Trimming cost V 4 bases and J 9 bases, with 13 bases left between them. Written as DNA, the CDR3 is TGCGCCAGCAGCCGAAAGGGAGGCCGTGAGCAGTTCTTC. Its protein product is CASSRKGGREQFF.

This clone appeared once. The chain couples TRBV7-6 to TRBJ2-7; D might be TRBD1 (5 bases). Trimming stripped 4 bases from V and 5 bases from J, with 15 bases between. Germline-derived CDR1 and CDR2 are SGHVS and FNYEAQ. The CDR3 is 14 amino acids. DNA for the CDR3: TGTGCCAGCAGCTCCCTCCAGGGAATCCACGAGCAGTACTTC. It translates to CASSSLQGIHEQYF.